This paragraph covers one T cell receptor (beta chain) sequence. The data were taken from a study of blood T cell repertoires in COVID-19. About the research overall: Nucleic acid was either cDNA or gDNA, and it came from T cells, B-cell-depleted T cells, or PBMCs.

Methods used by the authors: How many nucleated cells were present was estimated from reference gene primer amplification. The data were produced by immunoSEQ multiplex PCR, yet TCRdb's version contains in-frame clones alone and is incomplete. The DNA was the basis for D and trimming; V, J and clone size are from that table. The sample holds some 220,000 clones; about four fifths are singletons and the top ten take approximately 1.3%. Germline V lookup: CDR1 SNHLY, CDR2 FYNNEI. The CDR3 sequence is 14 residues long. The V and J ends lost 6 bases and 4 bases, in that order; junction bases with no gene match: 6. Participants came from fewer than 25 US areas, aged roughly 18 to 89 years. Cohorts were determined from participant-reported clinical history.

This receptor was obtained from a woman between 40 and 50 years old with acute COVID-19. The chain is built from TRBV2 and TRBJ1-5; 7 bases align to TRBD1. Input material: PBMCs or T cells enriched from blood (not recorded which). In DNA, the CDR3 is TGTGCCAGCAGCTTGGACAGGAGTAATCAGCCCCAGCATTTT. Its translation is CASSLDRSNQPQHF.